This T cell receptor (beta chain) was profiled in a study of blood T cell repertoires in COVID-19. Across the whole study: Samples taken during acute and convalescent COVID-19 were collected in the United States, Italy and Spain. Nucleic acid was either cDNA or gDNA, and it came from T cells, B-cell-depleted T cells, or PBMCs.

In the original workflow: From reference gene primer amplification, estimates of nucleated cell counts were derived. Assay: immunoSEQ multiplex PCR; the TCRdb copy retains only in-frame clones and omits some. That table supplies the V and J calls and clone size; D and trimming were determined from the DNA. The sample lists about 140,000 clones; approximately 86% were seen once. This sequence originates from a man aged 65 to 85 with acute or convalescent COVID-19. Source material: peripheral blood.

The CDR3 DNA is TGCGCCAGCAGCTTGGCAAGCTTCTCCCAAGAGACCCAGTACTTC. It codes for CASSLASFSQETQYF. This chain joins TRBV5-1 and TRBJ2-5; D gene uncertain. Trimming shortened V by 0 bases and J by 1 base, and 10 bases separated the two germline ends. The CDR3 is made up of 15 amino acids. Germline loops: CDR1 SGHRS, CDR2 YFSETQ.